This record looks at one T cell receptor (beta chain) sequence and its context. This sample is part of a study of blood T cell repertoires in COVID-19. Study as a whole: COVID-19 samples from acute and convalescent phases originated in the United States, Italy and Spain. From T cells, B-cell-depleted T cells, or PBMCs came the material, which was cDNA or gDNA.

Authors' analysis steps: Nucleated cell number was recorded as an estimate derived from reference gene primer amplification. Only in-frame clones appear in the TCRdb table, and some are missing; sequencing was by immunoSEQ multiplex PCR. D and trimming were read from the DNA, whereas the V and J calls and clone size are those reported in that table. The table lists roughly 150,000 clones, 75% to 85% of them singletons. This CDR3 has 13 residues. V was trimmed by 4 bases and J by 9 bases, leaving 14 bases between them. From germline, CDR1 is SGHDT and CDR2 YYEEEE. Sequenced: peripheral blood. The receptor comes from a man between 60 and 75 years old with acute or convalescent COVID-19. The gene calls are TRBV5-6 and TRBJ2-1; D possibly corresponds to TRBD2 (6 bases). The CDR3 is CASSGGADSEQFF. The CDR3 nucleotides read TGTGCCAGCAGCGGCGGGGCTGATAGTGAGCAGTTCTTC.